A single sample gave rise to the 19 T cell receptor beta chains below, sequenced in a study of regulatory T cells in long-lasting Graves disease. Researchers made TCR beta libraries by using iRepertoire HTBI primers and running Arm-PCR on CDR3 regions. One entry per CDR3 protein, called by TCRdb with MiXCR from the multiplex PCR reads. The sample shows over 500,000 distinct CDR3 sequences, roughly 15% of them seen only once. Documented time point: newly diagnosed GD, antithyroid drugs for less than 3 months. The TCR library used RNA extracted from PBMCs. In addition, the sample was reused for a study of T cells in Graves' hyperthyroidism and ophthalmopathy.

This specimen was peripheral blood mononuclear cells (PBMCs), taken at new diagnosis, from a patient treated with antithyroid drugs. These receptors came from a woman in her 30s with Graves disease.

The table lists this clonotype with a few counts. The chain carries TRBV4-2 and TRBJ2-7; 9 bases fit TRBD2. Germline V lookup: CDR1 LGHNA, CDR2 YNFKEQ. Trimming removed 5 bases from V and 6 bases from J; junction bases left unmatched: 8. CDR3 length: 14 residues. The CDR3 sequence is CASSVAGVGIEQYF. As DNA, the CDR3 is TGTGCCAGCAGCGTAGCGGGAGTGGGGATCGAGCAGTACTTC.

This clonotype occurred a few times. The V and J genes are TRBV6-2 or TRBV6-3 and TRBJ2-7, with 8 bases that match TRBD2. V trimming: 7 bases; J trimming: 2 bases; junction bases outside the gene matches: 7. CDR1 is MNHEY, CDR2 SVGEGT, per germline. This CDR3 has 14 amino acids. CDR3 loop: CASTLTSGAYEQYF. CDR3 in DNA: TGTGCCAGCACCCTTACTAGCGGAGCCTACGAGCAGTACTTC.

This clonotype turned up a few times. This sequence joins TRBV20-1 and TRBJ2-7; 10 nucleotides align to TRBD2. The CDR3 extends over 19 amino acids. V was clipped by 0 bases and J by 4 bases; unmatched bases: 18. Germline lookup yields CDR1 DFQATT and CDR2 SNEGSKA (reference sequence). The CDR3 DNA is TGCAGTGCTAGAGATGAATACCCAGCGGGAGGGCTTCTTGTTTACGAGCAGTACTTC. Protein product: CSARDEYPAGGLLVYEQYF.

The table lists this clonotype with many counts. The chain couples TRBV27 to TRBJ2-5; D is unresolved. This CDR3 region has 14 residues. The germline V and J ends were trimmed by 3 bases and 4 bases, with 12 bases remaining between them. Germline CDR1 MNHEY, CDR2 SMNVEV (reference sequence). The CDR3 protein is CASSLAYPAETQYF. The CDR3 DNA sequence: TGTGCCAGCAGTTTGGCCTATCCTGCAGAGACCCAGTACTTC.

This clonotype was observed at least ten times. The chain links TRBV7-9 to TRBJ2-2; TRBD2 agrees at 10 bases. Per germline, CDR1 SEHNR and CDR2 FQNEAQ (reference sequence). The CDR3 extends over 17 amino acids. V lost 5 bases to trimming and J lost 4 bases; unmatched junction nucleotides: 10. CDR3 nucleotides: TGTGCCAGCAGCCGGCGAGGGGCTAGCGGGAGCACCGGGGAGCTGTTTTTT. The encoded protein is CASSRRGASGSTGELFF. The full variable domain, with the rest looked up from reference TRBV7-9 and TRBJ2-2, is DTGVSQNPRHKITKRGQNVTFRCDPISEHNRLYWYRQTLGQGPEFLTYFQNEAQLEKSRLLSDRFSAERPKGSFSTLEIQRTEQGDSAMYLCASSRRGASGSTGELFFGEGSRLTVL.

This clonotype was seen many times. The V gene is TRBV28, the J gene TRBJ2-7; D might be TRBD2 (7 bases). This CDR3 contains 18 residues. From germline, CDR1 is MDHEN and CDR2 SYDVKM. V lost 2 bases to trimming and J lost 4 bases, with 24 bases between them. CDR3 DNA sequence: TGTGCCAGCAGTTTACCCCGCGGGGGCGGATCCGGGCGATACGAGCAGTACTTC. It encodes CASSLPRGGGSGRYEQYF.

The V call is TRBV5-5, the J call TRBJ2-1; D not certain. Germline V CDR1 and CDR2: SGHKS, YYEKEE (reference sequence). Trimming pared 4 bases from V and 0 bases from J, leaving 11 bases between. The CDR3 is 15 amino acids. CDR3 sequence: CASSDDSRSYNEQFF. The CDR3 nucleotides read TGTGCCAGCAGCGACGACTCACGCTCCTACAATGAGCAGTTCTTC.

This clonotype was picked up many times. The V gene is TRBV6-1, the J gene TRBJ1-1; 7 bases line up with TRBD1. Germline CDR1 and CDR2: MNHNS and SASEGT. CDR3 size: 16 residues. The junction had 10 bases not matched to a gene; V was cut back by 4 bases and J by 2 bases. CDR3 amino acids: CASSVIGQVSNTEAFF. CDR3 bases: TGTGCCAGCAGTGTTATAGGACAGGTCTCCAACACTGAAGCTTTCTTT.

This clonotype has a handful of counts. This chain links TRBV9 with TRBJ2-1; 13 nucleotides match TRBD2. Germline V gene sequence: CDR1 SGDLS, CDR2 YYNGEE. V trimming: 3 bases; J trimming: 9 bases; junction bases outside the gene matches: 6. The CDR3 length is 15 residues. The CDR3: CASSAVRLAGGEQFF. Written as DNA, the CDR3 is TGTGCCAGCAGCGCCGTGAGACTAGCGGGAGGTGAGCAGTTCTTC.

Many counts were recorded for this clonotype. This chain joins TRBV12-3 or TRBV12-4 and TRBJ2-1, with 12 bases that match TRBD2. V shed 7 bases and J 8 bases; nucleotides not matched to a gene: 9. The CDR3 is made up of 15 amino acids. CDR3 amino acids: CASNLLAGGPYEQFF. CDR3 in DNA: TGTGCCAGCAATCTTCTAGCGGGAGGGCCCTATGAGCAGTTCTTC.

This clonotype has just a few counts. The rearrangement links TRBV24-1 to TRBJ2-3; D call uncertain. V lost 5 bases and J 0 bases, leaving 11 bases between the germline ends. Germline CDR1 and CDR2: KGHDR and SFDVKD. This CDR3 region has 15 residues. For the CDR3, the DNA is TGTGCCACCAGTGGTTCTGCGGCTAGCACAGATACGCAGTATTTT. Translated: CATSGSAASTDTQYF.

The V gene is TRBV7-2, the J gene TRBJ1-2; 7 bases are shared with TRBD1. The CDR3 runs 12 residues. Trimming removed 5 bases from V and 10 bases from J; junction bases left unmatched: 7. Germline-derived CDR1 and CDR2 are SGHTA and FQGNSA. In DNA, the CDR3 is TGTGCCAGCAGCCCTCAGACAGGGACCTACACCTTC. The encoded protein is CASSPQTGTYTF.

Ten or more counts support this clonotype. This chain connects TRBV7-8 to TRBJ1-2; maybe TRBD1 (5 bases). This CDR3 contains 16 residues. Trimming took off 4 bases at V and 5 bases at J, with 20 bases between the two ends. From germline, CDR1 is SGHVS and CDR2 FQNEAQ. The chain's CDR3 is CASSSGTVPQRYGYTF. The DNA for the CDR3 is TGTGCCAGCAGCTCAGGGACCGTCCCTCAACGTTATGGCTACACCTTC.

At least ten counts were recorded for this clonotype. V gene TRBV7-2 combines with J gene TRBJ2-1, with 10 positions matching TRBD2. CDR1 is SGHTA, CDR2 FQGNSA, per germline. Unmatched junction bases numbered 15, after V lost 8 bases and J lost 8 bases. The CDR3 has 16 residues. The DNA for the CDR3 is TGTGCCAGCGACGGGGCACTAGCGGGAATTGGCTATGAGCAGTTCTTC. This gives the protein CASDGALAGIGYEQFF.

The table lists this clonotype with a few counts. CDR3 loop: CSAQRGNTGELFF. CDR3 nucleotides: TGCAGTGCCCAGCGGGGGAACACCGGGGAGCTGTTTTTT. The chain uses TRBV20-1 and TRBJ2-2, with 7 nucleotides matching TRBD2. V was pared by 6 bases and J by 1 base, with 2 bases of the junction left unmatched. The germline V gene has CDR1 DFQATT and CDR2 SNEGSKA (reference sequence). This CDR3 has 13 amino acids.

This clonotype was counted only a few times. The chain links TRBV19 to TRBJ2-1; 12 nucleotides line up with TRBD2. V dropped 9 bases and J dropped 7; count of bases not matched to a gene: 10. Germline assignment: CDR1 LNHDA and CDR2 SQIVND (reference sequence). The CDR3 loop spans 15 amino acids. For the CDR3, the DNA is TGTGCCAGCAAACCGTGGACTAGCGGGGAAAATGAGCAGTTCTTC. Its protein product is CASKPWTSGENEQFF.

This rearrangement joins TRBV20-1 to TRBJ2-1; 7 bases are a match to TRBD2. V was pared by 3 bases and J by 10 bases, with 12 bases of the junction left unmatched. CDR1 DFQATT and CDR2 SNEGSKA come from the germline V gene (reference sequence). CDR3 length equals 14 residues. CDR3 nucleotides: TGCAGTGCTAGTTACGGCGGGAGTTTGAAGGAGCAGTTCTTC. Amino acid sequence: CSASYGGSLKEQFF.

This clonotype was seen repeatedly, ten times or more. This chain joins TRBV7-9 and TRBJ2-7; the match to TRBD2 covers 13 bases. CDR3 length: 16 amino acids. Trimming took 5 bases from V and 2 from J; bases not matched to a gene: 6. Germline CDR1 and CDR2: SEHNR and FQNEAQ (reference sequence). CDR3 sequence reads: CASSQGLAGITYEQYF. CDR3 coding DNA: TGTGCCAGCAGCCAGGGACTAGCGGGAATAACCTACGAGCAGTACTTC.

In its sample, this clonotype was seen many times. The chain combines TRBV7-9 with TRBJ2-3, with 11 bases lining up with TRBD2. This CDR3 spans 16 amino acids. Looked up from germline, CDR1 is SEHNR and CDR2 is FQNEAQ (reference sequence). Trimming cost V 10 bases and J 0 bases; bases outside gene matches: 9. The CDR3 protein is CATIAGTSGSTDTQYF. CDR3 DNA sequence: TGTGCCACCATCGCGGGGACTAGCGGCAGCACAGATACGCAGTATTTT.